This TCR beta chain was sequenced in a study of T cell changes during pregnancy in multiple sclerosis. The assay was immunoSEQ multiplex PCR, and TCRdb's table has in-frame clones only and misses some. The table lists roughly 52,000 clones, 94% of them singletons. The CDR3 length is 16 residues. V gave up 5 bases and J gave up 0 bases, with 16 bases separating them. Germline V gene sequence: CDR1 PRHDT, CDR2 FYEKMQ (reference sequence). The gene calls are TRBV13 and TRBJ1-2; D is unclear. Sequences were derived from CD8+ T cells from peripheral blood mononuclear cells, sampled before pregnancy. This TCR derives from a female donor with multiple sclerosis, enrolled in a pregnancy study. In DNA form, the CDR3 reads TGTGCCAGCAGCGTCCTATCGCTATTCCCTAACTATGGCTACACCTTC. Translation gives CASSVLSLFPNYGYTF.